This record concerns one T cell receptor beta chain sequence. The data originate from a study of beta chain features in type 1 diabetes. The authors reverse transcribed all of the isolated RNA, so sequencing captured expressed TCRB transcripts. Measured with immunoSEQ multiplex PCR; TCRdb has only the in-frame clones, and not every one. The table shows under 300,000 clones, with about 8% occurring only once. Per the germline V gene, CDR1 is SGHTA and CDR2 is FQGTGA. The ends lost 6 bases at V and 4 bases at J; junction bases unmatched: 16. The CDR3 has 17 residues. The sequence derives from a woman between 18 and 30 years old in good health. Specimen: central memory CD4+ T cells from blood. V is TRBV7-3 and J is TRBJ2-3; TRBD1 matches at 7 bases. This chain's CDR3 is CASSRGGSGASADTQYF. Written as DNA, the CDR3 is TGTGCCAGCAGTCGAGGGGGCTCCGGCGCGAGTGCAGATACGCAGTATTTT.